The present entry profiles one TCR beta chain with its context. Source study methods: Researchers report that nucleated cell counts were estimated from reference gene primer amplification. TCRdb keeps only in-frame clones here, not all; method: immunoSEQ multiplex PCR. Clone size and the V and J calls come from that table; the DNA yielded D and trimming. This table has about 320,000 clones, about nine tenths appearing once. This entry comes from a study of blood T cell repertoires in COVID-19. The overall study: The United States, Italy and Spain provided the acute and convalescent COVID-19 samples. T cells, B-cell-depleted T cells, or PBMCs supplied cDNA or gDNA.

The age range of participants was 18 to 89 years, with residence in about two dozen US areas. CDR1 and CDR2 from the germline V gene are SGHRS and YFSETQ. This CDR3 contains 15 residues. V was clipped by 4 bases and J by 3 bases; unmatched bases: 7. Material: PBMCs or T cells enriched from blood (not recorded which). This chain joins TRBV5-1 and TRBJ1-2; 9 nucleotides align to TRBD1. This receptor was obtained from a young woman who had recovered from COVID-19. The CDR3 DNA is TGCGCCAGCAGCGATGGGACAGGGTGGCACTATGGCTACACCTTC. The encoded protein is CASSDGTGWHYGYTF.